These 19 T cell receptor beta chains were all obtained from the same sample, sequenced in a study of T-cell reconstitution after alpha-beta-depleted transplantation in children. Preparation of the TCRbeta library used unique molecular identifiers. TCRdb used MiXCR to reprocess the PCR reads, holding one entry per CDR3 protein. Of about 240,000 distinct CDR3 sequences listed, around 25% were seen once; the top ten hold around 2.5%. The material was PBMCs, obtained before TCRalphabeta/CD19-depleted stem cell transplant. These receptors were obtained from a girl aged 2-9 years with Fanconi anemia, due to receive a stem cell transplant.

The CDR3 DNA is TGCAGTGCTAGAAAAGCGGGGGTTCTTGACGAGCAGTACTTC. This gives the protein CSARKAGVLDEQYF. V usage is TRBV20-1 and J usage is TRBJ2-7, with TRBD2 matching over 8 bases. CDR1 is DFQATT and CDR2 is SNEGSKA in the germline V gene (reference sequence). V shed 2 bases and J 5 bases; nucleotides not matched to a gene: 8. This CDR3 spans 14 amino acids.

In this sample, this clonotype turned up a few times. V and J are TRBV29-1 and TRBJ2-3; D assignment may be TRBD1 or TRBD2 (5 bases each). The CDR3 totals 14 residues. Deletions cut 5 bases from V and 1 base from J, with 13 bases between. Germline CDR1 and CDR2: SQVTM and ANQGSEA. The CDR3 nucleotides are TGCAGCGTTATAGAGGGCAGGGGCACAGATACGCAGTATTTT. Residues: CSVIEGRGTDTQYF.

The J gene is TRBJ2-5, the V gene TRBV18, with D possibly being TRBD2 (5 bases). The CDR3 contains 14 residues. The germline gives CDR1 KGHSH, CDR2 LQKENI. Trimming cost V 3 bases and J 5 bases, with 13 bases left between them. CDR3 sequence reads: CASSPWHIAETQYF. CDR3 nucleotides: TGTGCCAGCTCACCTTGGCATATAGCGGAGACCCAGTACTTC.

The J gene is TRBJ2-7, the V gene TRBV2; the D is unclear. Germline V gene data show CDR1 as SNHLY and CDR2 as FYNNEI. The CDR3 sequence is 12 residues long. V lost 6 bases, J lost 5 bases, and 11 bases lay in between. The CDR3 DNA follows: TGTGCCAGCAGACTCCGGGCCCACGAGCAGTACTTC. This encodes CASRLRAHEQYF. Together with reference TRBV2 and TRBJ2-7, the CDR3 gives the full variable domain: EPEVTQTPSHQVTQMGQEVILRCVPISNHLYFYWYRQILGQKVEFLVSFYNNEISEKSEIFDDQFSVERPDGSNFTLKIRSTKLEDSAMYFCASRLRAHEQYFGPGTRLTVT.

The rearrangement links TRBV5-1 to TRBJ1-2, with 10 bases lining up with TRBD1. The CDR3 has 15 residues. J was trimmed by 8 bases and V by 0 bases; bases with no gene match: 7. Germline values: CDR1 SGHRS, CDR2 YFSETQ. The CDR3 nucleotides are TGCGCCAGCAGCTTGGTGGGACAGGGGATAGGGGGCTACACCTTC. This encodes CASSLVGQGIGGYTF.

This clonotype showed up many times. This chain uses TRBV12-3 or TRBV12-4 with TRBJ2-2; possible D gene TRBD2, 6 bases. V dropped 6 bases and J dropped 8 bases, with 10 bases sitting between them. CDR3 length: 12 amino acids. CDR3 DNA sequence: TGTGCCAGCAGCTGGGGACTTGGGGAGCTGTTTTTT. Translated: CASSWGLGELFF.

This clonotype was detected many times. The gene calls are TRBV27 and TRBJ2-2, with D possibly matching TRBD2 (6 bases). V dropped 4 bases and J dropped 1 base, with 13 bases sitting between them. This CDR3 contains 16 residues. The germline gives CDR1 MNHEY, CDR2 SMNVEV (reference sequence). The CDR3 is CASSSLGGENTGELFF. In DNA, the CDR3 is TGTGCCAGCAGTTCCCTGGGGGGAGAGAACACCGGGGAGCTGTTTTTT.

This clonotype was found many times. The V and J genes are TRBV9 and TRBJ2-7, with D possibly TRBD2 on 6 matching bases. The germline V and J ends were trimmed by 2 bases and 4 bases, with 13 bases remaining between them. There are 14 residues in the CDR3. The germline V gene has CDR1 SGDLS and CDR2 YYNGEE. CDR3 in DNA: TGTGCCAGCAGCGTCGGGGACTCTCTTTACGAGCAGTACTTC. Its protein is CASSVGDSLYEQYF.

This clonotype was observed at least ten times. The chain is built from TRBV27 and TRBJ2-5; D uncertain. The CDR3 contains 10 residues. Germline assignment: CDR1 MNHEY and CDR2 SMNVEV (reference sequence). V shed 9 bases and J shed 3 bases, with 5 bases lying between them. The DNA of the CDR3 is TGTGCCAGACCAGAAGAGACCCAGTACTTC. As protein: CARPEETQYF.

This clonotype was counted at least ten times. This chain links TRBV29-1 with TRBJ2-7, with D perhaps matching TRBD1 (7 bases). V was clipped by 4 bases and J by 2 bases, with 15 bases between them. Germline-derived CDR1 and CDR2 are SQVTM and ANQGSEA. The CDR3 has 14 amino acids. For the CDR3, the DNA is TGCAGCGTTGTCGGGGGACAGCGCACCTACGAGCAGTACTTC. Translated, it gives CSVVGGQRTYEQYF.

The DNA of the CDR3 is TGTGCCAGCAGTTACTTCCCGGGACTAGCGAATAGCGGGGAGCTGTTTTTT. This translates into CASSYFPGLANSGELFF. The rearrangement joins TRBV6-5 to TRBJ2-2, with 10 bases that match TRBD2. The J segment lost 7 bases and the V segment lost 1 base, leaving 9 bases of the junction unmatched. This CDR3 is built from 17 residues. Germline V gene sequence: CDR1 MNHEY, CDR2 SVGAGI.

The V and J genes are TRBV20-1 and TRBJ2-3; 7 positions agree with TRBD2. Germline lookup yields CDR1 DFQATT and CDR2 SNEGSKA (reference sequence). The CDR3 is made up of 15 amino acids. V lost 0 bases and J lost 0; bases outside the gene matches: 3. CDR3 nucleotides: TGCAGTGCTAGAGAGACTAGCCCAAGCACAGATACGCAGTATTTT. Its protein product is CSARETSPSTDTQYF.

This clonotype showed up many times. The chain combines TRBV20-1 with TRBJ2-1; TRBD2 is a possible D gene (5 bases). The CDR3 spans 14 residues. Germline-derived CDR1 and CDR2 are DFQATT and SNEGSKA (reference sequence). Trimming left V 8 bases short and J 0 bases short, with 14 bases between. The CDR3 nucleotides read TGCAGTTCCCCCGGACTGAGCTCCTACAATGAGCAGTTCTTC. It is translated as CSSPGLSSYNEQFF.

Note on this clonotype: This clone may be a read error of a much larger clone one base away. The rearrangement joins TRBV9 to TRBJ2-5; D is unresolved. Germline-derived CDR1 and CDR2 are SGDLS and YYNGEE. The CDR3 covers 15 residues. CDR3 sequence reads: CASNVAPRNYETQYF. CDR3 DNA sequence: TGTGCCAGCAACGTAGCTCCTAGGAATTATGAGACCCAGTACTTC.

This clonotype was counted ten times or more. V gene TRBV4-2 combines with J gene TRBJ2-1; 14 bases line up with TRBD2. V lost 1 base to trimming and J lost 9 bases; unmatched junction nucleotides: 5. CDR1 is LGHNA, CDR2 YNFKEQ, per germline. The CDR3 is 16 residues long. The CDR3 region is CASSQGGLAGVSEQFF. CDR3 DNA sequence: TGTGCCAGCAGCCAAGGGGGACTAGCGGGAGTTAGTGAGCAGTTCTTC.

This clonotype was seen ten or more times. This chain connects TRBV29-1 to TRBJ2-1; the D call may be TRBD1 or TRBD2 (6 bases each). V was clipped by 1 base and J by 14 bases, with 12 bases between them. Germline-derived CDR1 and CDR2 are SQVTM and ANQGSEA. The CDR3 runs 11 residues. As DNA, the CDR3 is TGCAGCGTTGAAGGTCAGGGGAGGAAGTTCTTC. Protein sequence: CSVEGQGRKFF.

V gene TRBV29-1 combines with J gene TRBJ2-1; TRBD2 matches at 9 bases. CDR1 SQVTM and CDR2 ANQGSEA come from the germline V gene. This CDR3 comprises 14 residues. The V gene end was trimmed by 6 bases and the J gene end by 4 bases; junction bases not matched to a gene: 7. DNA of the CDR3: TGCAGCGTCCCTCTAGCGGGGTTATACAATGAGCAGTTCTTC. Amino acids: CSVPLAGLYNEQFF.

The chain couples TRBV20-1 to TRBJ2-1; 8 bases match TRBD1. The V and J ends lost 3 bases and 2 bases, in that order; junction bases with no gene match: 9. Germline CDR1 DFQATT, CDR2 SNEGSKA (reference sequence). The CDR3 consists of 16 residues. The CDR3 here is CSARGSPGQAYNEQFF. For the CDR3, the DNA is TGCAGTGCTAGGGGGAGTCCGGGACAGGCCTACAATGAGCAGTTCTTC.

V is TRBV20-1 and J is TRBJ2-3; maybe TRBD2 (8 bases). V gave up 4 bases and J gave up 0 bases, with 20 bases separating them. The CDR3 spans 17 residues. Germline V lookup: CDR1 DFQATT, CDR2 SNEGSKA (reference sequence). This chain's CDR3 is CSAMMTGLAGSTDTQYF. The CDR3 coding sequence is TGCAGTGCTATGATGACAGGGCTAGCGGGTAGCACAGATACGCAGTATTTT.